This T cell receptor (beta chain) was retrieved from a study of a mutant IDH1 vaccine in newly diagnosed glioma. Overall study context: Patients' prior therapy spanned radiotherapy, temozolomide, or both; most underwent both. Study-level findings and limits: Alterations occurring in top peripheral T cell clonotypes seemed unrelated to pseudoprogression. Vaccination induced immune responses in about 92% of patients.

TCRdb's table, derived via immunoSEQ multiplex PCR, lists solely in-frame clones and lacks some. This sample has about 59,000 clones, with more than 85% found just once. The time point denotes: baseline, week 1 (first vaccination visit). Treatment meaning: pre-vaccination baseline after standard-of-care therapy. Each astrocytoma in the donors was new, WHO grade 3 or 4, IDH1-mutant and ATRX-lost. V lost 7 bases and J 5 bases, leaving 15 bases between the germline ends. Germline CDR1 SNHLY, CDR2 FYNNEI. This CDR3 is 14 amino acids long. As regards this clone: Its antigen remains unidentified.

This chain connects TRBV2 to TRBJ1-5, with unresolved D. The input for sequencing was PBMCs, taken from a glioma patient treated with radiotherapy, temozolomide or both. The clonotype comes from a man aged 45-65 years with glioma. CDR3 in DNA: TGTGCCAGCAACCGGGCGCCCGGAGATCAGCCCCAGCATTTT. Translated, it gives CASNRAPGDQPQHF.